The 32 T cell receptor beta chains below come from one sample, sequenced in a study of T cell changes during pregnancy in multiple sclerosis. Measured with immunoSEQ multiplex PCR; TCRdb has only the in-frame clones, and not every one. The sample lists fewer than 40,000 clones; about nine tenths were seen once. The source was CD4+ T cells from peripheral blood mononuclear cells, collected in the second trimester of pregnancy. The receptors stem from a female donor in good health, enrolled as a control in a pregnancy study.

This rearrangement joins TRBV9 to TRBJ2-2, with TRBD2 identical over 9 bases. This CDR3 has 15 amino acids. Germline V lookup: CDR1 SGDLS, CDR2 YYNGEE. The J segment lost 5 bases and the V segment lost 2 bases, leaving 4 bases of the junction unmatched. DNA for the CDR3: TGTGCCAGCAGCGTTCCCGCGGGGGGGACCGGGGAGCTGTTTTTT. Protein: CASSVPAGGTGELFF.

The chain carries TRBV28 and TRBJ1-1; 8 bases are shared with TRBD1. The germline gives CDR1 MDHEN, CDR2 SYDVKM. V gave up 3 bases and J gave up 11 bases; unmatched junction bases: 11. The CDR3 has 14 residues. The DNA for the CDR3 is TGTGCCAGCAGTTTTGTTTCTGGGAGACAGGGGGCTTTCTTT. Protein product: CASSFVSGRQGAFF.

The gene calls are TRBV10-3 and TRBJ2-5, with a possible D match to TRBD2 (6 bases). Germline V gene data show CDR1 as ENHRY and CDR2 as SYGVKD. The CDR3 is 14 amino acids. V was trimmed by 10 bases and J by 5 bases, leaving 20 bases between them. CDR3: CATTGEADTETQYF. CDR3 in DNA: TGTGCCACAACGGGAGAGGCGGACACGGAGACCCAGTACTTC.

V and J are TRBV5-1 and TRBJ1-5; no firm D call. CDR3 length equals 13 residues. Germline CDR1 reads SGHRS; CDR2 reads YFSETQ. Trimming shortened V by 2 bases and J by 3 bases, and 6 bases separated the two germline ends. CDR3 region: CASSLTPNQPQHF. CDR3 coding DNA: TGCGCCAGCAGCTTAACACCCAATCAGCCCCAGCATTTT.

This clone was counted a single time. In DNA form, the CDR3 reads TGTGCCTCATGGACAGGGGGCAGTTGGGGCACTGAAGCTTTCTTT. It translates to CASWTGGSWGTEAFF. The rearrangement joins TRBV6-6 to TRBJ1-1; 11 nucleotides line up with TRBD1. Trimming removed 11 bases from V and 4 bases from J; junction bases left unmatched: 12. The germline CDR1 and CDR2 sequences are MNHNY and SVGAGI (reference sequence). CDR3 length: 15 residues.

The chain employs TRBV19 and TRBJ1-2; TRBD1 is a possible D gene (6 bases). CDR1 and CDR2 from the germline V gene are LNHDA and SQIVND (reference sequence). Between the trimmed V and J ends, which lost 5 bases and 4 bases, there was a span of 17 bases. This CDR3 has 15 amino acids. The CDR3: CASSAPGHGIYGYTF. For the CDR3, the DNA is TGTGCCAGTAGTGCACCGGGACATGGAATCTATGGCTACACCTTC.

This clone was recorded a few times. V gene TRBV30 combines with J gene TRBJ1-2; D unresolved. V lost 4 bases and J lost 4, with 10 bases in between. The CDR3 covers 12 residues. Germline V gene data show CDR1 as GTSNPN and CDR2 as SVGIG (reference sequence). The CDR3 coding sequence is TGTGCCTGGACCGCGACAAGCTATGGCTACACCTTC. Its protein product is CAWTATSYGYTF.

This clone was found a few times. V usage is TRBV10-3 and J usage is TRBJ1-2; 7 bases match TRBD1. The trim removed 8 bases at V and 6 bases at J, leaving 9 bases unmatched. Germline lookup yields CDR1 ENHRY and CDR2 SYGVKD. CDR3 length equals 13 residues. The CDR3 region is CAIGTGTDHGYTF. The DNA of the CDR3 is TGTGCCATCGGGACCGGGACAGATCATGGCTACACCTTC.

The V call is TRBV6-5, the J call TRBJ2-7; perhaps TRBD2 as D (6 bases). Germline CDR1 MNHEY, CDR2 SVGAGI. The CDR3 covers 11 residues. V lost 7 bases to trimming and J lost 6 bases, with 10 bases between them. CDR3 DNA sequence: TGTGCCAGCACCCGGGGGTCCGAGCAGTACTTC. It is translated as CASTRGSEQYF.

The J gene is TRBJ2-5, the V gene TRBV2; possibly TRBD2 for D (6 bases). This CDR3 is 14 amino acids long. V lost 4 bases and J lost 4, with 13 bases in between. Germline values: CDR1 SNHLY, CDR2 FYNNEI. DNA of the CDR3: TGTGCCAGCAGTGCCGTCCTTAGCGGAGAGACCCAGTACTTC. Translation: CASSAVLSGETQYF.

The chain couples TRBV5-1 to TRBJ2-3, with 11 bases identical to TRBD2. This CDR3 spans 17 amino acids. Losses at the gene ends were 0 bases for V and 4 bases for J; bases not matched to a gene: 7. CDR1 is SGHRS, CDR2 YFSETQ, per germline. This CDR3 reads CASSLDSVAGGADTQYF. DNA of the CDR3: TGCGCCAGCAGCTTGGATTCGGTAGCGGGAGGGGCAGATACGCAGTATTTT. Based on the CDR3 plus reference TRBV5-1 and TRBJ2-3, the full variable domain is KAGVTQTPRYLIKTRGQQVTLSCSPISGHRSVSWYQQTPGQGLQFLFEYFSETQRNKGNFPGRFSGRQFSNSRSEMNVSTLELGDSALYLCASSLDSVAGGADTQYFGPGTRLTVL.

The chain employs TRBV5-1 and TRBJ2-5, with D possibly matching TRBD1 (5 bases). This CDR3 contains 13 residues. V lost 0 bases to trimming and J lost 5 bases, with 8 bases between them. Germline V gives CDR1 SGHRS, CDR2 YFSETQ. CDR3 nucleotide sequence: TGCGCCAGCAGCTTGGGACAGTCGGAGACCCAGTACTTC. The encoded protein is CASSLGQSETQYF.

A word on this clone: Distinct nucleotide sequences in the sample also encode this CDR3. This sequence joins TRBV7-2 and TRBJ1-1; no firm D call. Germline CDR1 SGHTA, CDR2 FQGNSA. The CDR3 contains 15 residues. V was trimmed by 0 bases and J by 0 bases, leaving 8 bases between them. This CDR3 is CASSLAGRVNTEAFF. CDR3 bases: TGTGCCAGCAGCTTAGCGGGCCGAGTGAACACTGAAGCTTTCTTT.

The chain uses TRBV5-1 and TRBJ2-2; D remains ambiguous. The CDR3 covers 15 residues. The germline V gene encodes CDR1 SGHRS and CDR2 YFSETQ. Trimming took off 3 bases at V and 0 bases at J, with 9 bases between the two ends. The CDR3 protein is CASSSQAANTGELFF. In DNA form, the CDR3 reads TGCGCCAGCAGCTCCCAGGCAGCGAACACCGGGGAGCTGTTTTTT.

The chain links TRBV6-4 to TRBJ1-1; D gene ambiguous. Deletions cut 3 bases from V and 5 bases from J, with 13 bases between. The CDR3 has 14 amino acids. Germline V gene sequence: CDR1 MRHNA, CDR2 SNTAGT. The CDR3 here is CASSEGNRGTEAFF. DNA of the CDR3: TGTGCCAGCAGTGAAGGGAATCGGGGAACTGAAGCTTTCTTT.

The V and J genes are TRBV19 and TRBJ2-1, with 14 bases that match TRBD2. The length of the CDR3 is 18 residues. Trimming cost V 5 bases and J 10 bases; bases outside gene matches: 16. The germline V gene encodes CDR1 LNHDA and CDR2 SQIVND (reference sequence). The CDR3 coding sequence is TGTGCCAGTAGTCCAAAGGGACTAGCGGGAGTTAGGGGTACGGAGCAGTTCTTC. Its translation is CASSPKGLAGVRGTEQFF.

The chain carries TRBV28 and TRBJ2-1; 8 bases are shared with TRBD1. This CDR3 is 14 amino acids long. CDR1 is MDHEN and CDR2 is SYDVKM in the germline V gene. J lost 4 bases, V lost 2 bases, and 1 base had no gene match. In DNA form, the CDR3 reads TGTGCCAGCAGTTTAGGGACAGGATACAATGAGCAGTTCTTC. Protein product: CASSLGTGYNEQFF.

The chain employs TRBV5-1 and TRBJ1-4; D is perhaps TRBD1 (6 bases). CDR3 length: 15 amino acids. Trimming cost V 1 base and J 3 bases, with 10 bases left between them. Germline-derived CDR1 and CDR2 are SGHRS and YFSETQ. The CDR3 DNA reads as TGCGCCAGCAGCTTGACAGGGAATTCTAATGAAAAACTGTTTTTT. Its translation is CASSLTGNSNEKLFF.

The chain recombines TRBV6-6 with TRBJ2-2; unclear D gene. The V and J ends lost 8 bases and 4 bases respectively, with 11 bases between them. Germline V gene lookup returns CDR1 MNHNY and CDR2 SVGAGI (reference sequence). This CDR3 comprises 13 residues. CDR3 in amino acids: CASAHRGTGELFF. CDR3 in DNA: TGTGCCAGCGCGCATCGCGGCACCGGGGAGCTGTTTTTT.

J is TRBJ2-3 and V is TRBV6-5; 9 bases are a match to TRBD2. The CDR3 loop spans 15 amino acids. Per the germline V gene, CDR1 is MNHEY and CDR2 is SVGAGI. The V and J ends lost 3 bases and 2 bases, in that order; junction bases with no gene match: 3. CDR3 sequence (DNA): TGTGCCAGCAGTTATATAGCGGGAGTCACAGATACGCAGTATTTT. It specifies CASSYIAGVTDTQYF.

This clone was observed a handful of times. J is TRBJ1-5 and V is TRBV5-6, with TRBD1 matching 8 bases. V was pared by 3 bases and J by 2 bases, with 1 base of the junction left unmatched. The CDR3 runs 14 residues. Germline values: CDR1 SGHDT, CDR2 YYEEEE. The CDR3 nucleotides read TGTGCCAGCAGCTCGGGACAGGGCAATCAGCCCCAGCATTTT. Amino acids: CASSSGQGNQPQHF.

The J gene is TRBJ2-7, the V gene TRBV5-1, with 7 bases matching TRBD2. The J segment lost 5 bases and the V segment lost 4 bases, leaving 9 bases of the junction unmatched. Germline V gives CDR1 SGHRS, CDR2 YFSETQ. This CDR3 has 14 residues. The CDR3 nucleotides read TGCGCCAGCAGCGTCCCGGGAGGAGGCGACGAGCAGTACTTC. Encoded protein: CASSVPGGGDEQYF.

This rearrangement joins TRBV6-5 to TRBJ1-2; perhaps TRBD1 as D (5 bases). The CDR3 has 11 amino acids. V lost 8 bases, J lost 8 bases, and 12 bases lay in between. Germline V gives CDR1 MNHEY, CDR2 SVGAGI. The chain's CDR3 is CASGQGLGYTF. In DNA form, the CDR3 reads TGTGCCAGCGGGCAGGGCCTCGGCTACACCTTC.

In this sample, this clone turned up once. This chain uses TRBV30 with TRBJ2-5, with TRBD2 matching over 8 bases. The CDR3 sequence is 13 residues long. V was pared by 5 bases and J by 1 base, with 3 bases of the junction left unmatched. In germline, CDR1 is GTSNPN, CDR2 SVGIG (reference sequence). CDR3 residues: CAWERGFQETQYF. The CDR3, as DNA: TGTGCCTGGGAGCGGGGGTTCCAAGAGACCCAGTACTTC.

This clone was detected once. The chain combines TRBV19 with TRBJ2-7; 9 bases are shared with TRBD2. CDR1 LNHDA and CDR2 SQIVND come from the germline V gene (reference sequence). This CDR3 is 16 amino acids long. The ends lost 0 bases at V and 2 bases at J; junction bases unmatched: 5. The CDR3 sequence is CASSIEGQRGAYEQYF. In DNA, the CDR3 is TGTGCCAGTAGTATAGAGGGTCAGCGGGGGGCCTACGAGCAGTACTTC.

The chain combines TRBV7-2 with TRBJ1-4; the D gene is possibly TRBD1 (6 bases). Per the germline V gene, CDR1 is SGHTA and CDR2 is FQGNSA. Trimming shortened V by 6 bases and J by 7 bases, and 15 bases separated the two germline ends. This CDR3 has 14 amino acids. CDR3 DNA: TGTGCCAGCAGTAAAAGGGGGGGCGGTGAAAAACTGTTTTTT. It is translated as CASSKRGGGEKLFF.

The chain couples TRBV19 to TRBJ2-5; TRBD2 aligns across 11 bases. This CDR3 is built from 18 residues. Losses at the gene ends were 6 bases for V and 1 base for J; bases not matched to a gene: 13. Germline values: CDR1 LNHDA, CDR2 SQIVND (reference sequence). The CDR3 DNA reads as TGTGCCAGTAGCCGAGGACTAGCGGGCTGGCCCCGCCAAGAGACCCAGTACTTC. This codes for CASSRGLAGWPRQETQYF.

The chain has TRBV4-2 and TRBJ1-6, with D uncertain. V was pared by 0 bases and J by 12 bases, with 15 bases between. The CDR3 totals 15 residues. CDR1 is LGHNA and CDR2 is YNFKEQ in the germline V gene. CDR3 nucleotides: TGTGCCAGCAGCCAAGACACAGCGGTAATGGGACCCCTCCACTTT. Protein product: CASSQDTAVMGPLHF.

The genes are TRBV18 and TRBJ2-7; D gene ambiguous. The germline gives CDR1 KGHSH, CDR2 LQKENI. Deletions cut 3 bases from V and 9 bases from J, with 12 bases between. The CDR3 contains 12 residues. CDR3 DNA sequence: TGTGCCAGCTCACCGAGCGACTCTGTGCAGTACTTC. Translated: CASSPSDSVQYF.

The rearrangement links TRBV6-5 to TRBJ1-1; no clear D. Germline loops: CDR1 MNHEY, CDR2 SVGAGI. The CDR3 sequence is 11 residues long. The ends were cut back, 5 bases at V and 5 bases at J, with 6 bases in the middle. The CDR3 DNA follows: TGTGCCAGCAGTGGTCGGACTGAAGCTTTCTTT. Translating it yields CASSGRTEAFF.

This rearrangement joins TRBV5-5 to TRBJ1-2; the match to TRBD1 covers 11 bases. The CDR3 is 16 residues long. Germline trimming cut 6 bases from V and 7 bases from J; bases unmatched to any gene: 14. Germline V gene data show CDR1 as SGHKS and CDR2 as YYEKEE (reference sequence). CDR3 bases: TGTGCCAGCAACAAAGGTCAGGACAGGGGGCTAATTGGCTACACCTTC. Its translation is CASNKGQDRGLIGYTF.

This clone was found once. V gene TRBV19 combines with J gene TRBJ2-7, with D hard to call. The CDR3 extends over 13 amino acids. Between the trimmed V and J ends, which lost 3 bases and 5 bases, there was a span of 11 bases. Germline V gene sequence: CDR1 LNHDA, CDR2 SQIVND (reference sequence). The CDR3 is CASSIIPVDEQYF. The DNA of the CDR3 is TGTGCCAGTAGTATTATCCCGGTAGACGAGCAGTACTTC.